This T cell receptor (beta chain) was observed in a study of graft-versus-host responses after intestinal transplantation. This CDR3 has 15 residues. Germline CDR1 reads SGHRS; CDR2 reads YFSETQ. The ends were cut back, 1 base at V and 6 bases at J, with 16 bases in the middle. Profiled with immunoSEQ multiplex PCR; TCRdb holds only in-frame clones, not every one. The data show about 73,000 clones, with around 89% seen just once and about 4.3% held by the top ten. To note about this clone: Its antigen is unknown.

The clonotype comes from a human donor who was the organ donor for an intestinal transplant. The gene calls are TRBV5-1 and TRBJ1-1; D is perhaps TRBD1 (5 bases). The material was unstimulated CD8+ T cells sorted from spleen or lymph node cells, obtained before transplant. CDR3 sequence reads: CASSLSGGGRAEAFF. CDR3 nucleotides: TGCGCCAGCAGCTTGTCGGGGGGAGGCAGGGCTGAAGCTTTCTTT.